A selection of T cell receptor beta chains follows, all from one sample in a study of spatial heterogeneity in lung cancer. TCRdb called the 5' RACE reads again in MiXCR, with one record for every CDR3 protein. The sample carries 20,000 to 25,000 distinct CDR3 sequences, roughly 4.6% recorded once. The sequencing here drew on PBMCs, taken at surgery. Receptors originate from a male donor with early-stage non-small cell lung cancer. CDR3s include the opening cysteine and the closing phenylalanine or tryptophan. Fields, in order: J gene, D gene, clone size, V gene, CDR3 DNA, CDR3 protein. The D gene is left open where the match is weak. Only part of the rows carry a size: once, few, many, or a class if the clone is expanded.

TRBJ1-5	TRBD1	many	TRBV7-8	TGTGCCAGCAGCTTAGGATTCGGACAGGGAAACGGTCAGCCCCAGCATTTT	CASSLGFGQGNGQPQHF
TRBJ2-3	.	many	TRBV9	TGTGCCAGCAGCGCCTGGACGGATAACACAGATACGCAGTATTTT	CASSAWTDNTDTQYF
TRBJ1-1	.	many	TRBV28	TGTGCCAGCAGTTTACGGAGGGACACTGAAGCTTTCTTT	CASSLRRDTEAFF
TRBJ2-1	TRBD2	many	TRBV2	TGTGCCAGCAGGCCCGGGACTAGCGGGGGGGCCTCTTACAATGAGCAGTTCTTC	CASRPGTSGGASYNEQFF
TRBJ2-7	.	medium-sized	TRBV28	TGTGCCAGCAGTTTATTGGCCAGCCTCGAGGAGCAGTACTTC	CASSLLASLEEQYF
TRBJ1-2	TRBD1	many	TRBV20-1	TGCAGTGCTAGAGAGAACAGGGGATTATATGGCTACACCTTC	CSARENRGLYGYTF
TRBJ2-2	.	many	TRBV4-2	TGTGCCAGCAGCCCATACGCAGAGGCCGGGGAGCTGTTTTTT	CASSPYAEAGELFF
TRBJ1-1	.	many	TRBV28	TGTGCCAGCAGGGACGGAAGGAACACTGAAGCTTTCTTT	CASRDGRNTEAFF
TRBJ2-1	TRBD2	.	TRBV7-2	TGTGCCAGCAGCCCACTCGGGGCAGGACTAGCGGGATCGGATGAGCAGTTCTTC	CASSPLGAGLAGSDEQFF
TRBJ2-1	TRBD2	many	TRBV12-3/TRBV12-4	TGTGCCAGCAGTGGACTAGCGGTTTTTAATGAGCAGTTCTTC	CASSGLAVFNEQFF
TRBJ1-1	TRBD1	medium-sized	TRBV29-1	TGCAGCGTTGGTTTAGACAGGGGGGCTGAAGCTTTCTTT	CSVGLDRGAEAFF
TRBJ1-5	.	few	TRBV20-1	TGCAGTGCTCACCGGCATTCAGATTTGAACCAGCCCCAGCATTTT	CSAHRHSDLNQPQHF
TRBJ2-5	TRBD2	many	TRBV5-1	TGCGCCAGCAGCTATACTAGCGGGGCCCAAGAGACCCAGTACTTC	CASSYTSGAQETQYF
TRBJ2-2	TRBD1	many	TRBV6-2/TRBV6-3	TGTGCCAGCAGTTCTGCCAGGGGGCGGGCCGGGGAGCTGTTTTTT	CASSSARGRAGELFF
TRBJ1-2	.	many	TRBV5-6	TGTGCCAGCAGCTTGGGACAGAACTATTGGGGCTACACCTTC	CASSLGQNYWGYTF
TRBJ1-5	TRBD1	many	TRBV6-6	TGTGCCAGCAGTTACCCGACCGGACAGGGTCTGGGGCCCCAGCATTTT	CASSYPTGQGLGPQHF